This T cell receptor beta chain was recorded in a study of blood T cell repertoires in COVID-19. Overall study context: Acute-phase and convalescent COVID-19 samples originated in the United States, Italy and Spain. PBMCs, B-cell-depleted T cells, or T cells were the source of the cDNA or gDNA that made up the material.

Germline lookup yields CDR1 KGHDR and CDR2 SFDVKD. The CDR3 runs to 15 residues. V lost 5 bases to trimming and J lost 4 bases; unmatched junction nucleotides: 7. In the study's own analysis: Scientists estimated how many nucleated cells there were by amplifying reference gene primers. Assay used: immunoSEQ multiplex PCR; TCRdb lists only in-frame clones, some missing. V and J calls and clone size follow that table, whereas D and trimming were derived from the DNA. The sample lists more than 95,000 clones; about nine tenths were seen once. The specimen sequenced was peripheral blood. The chain carries TRBV24-1 and TRBJ2-1, with TRBD1 identical over 7 bases. This sequence originates from a man between 60 and 75 years old with acute or convalescent COVID-19. CDR3 nucleotides: TGTGCCACCAGTGGCCGGGACAGAGCGTACAATGAGCAGTTCTTC. It is translated as CATSGRDRAYNEQFF.